These 20 T cell receptor beta chains came from one sample sequenced in a study of cytomegalovirus exposure and HLA in healthy donors. Method: immunoSEQ multiplex PCR; TCRdb's copy keeps in-frame clones and lacks some. The table records about 190,000 clones, around 81% of them present only once. The sequenced material came from PBMCs. The receptors here all came from a woman aged 18-29 years in good health and CMV-seropositive.

The chain is built from TRBV28 and TRBJ1-5; TRBD1 might be the D (5 bases). This CDR3 spans 13 amino acids. Trimming left V 6 bases short and J 3 bases short, with 9 bases between. Germline values: CDR1 MDHEN, CDR2 SYDVKM. CDR3 sequence: CASRQAPNQPQHF. As DNA, the CDR3 is TGTGCCAGCAGACAGGCCCCCAATCAGCCCCAGCATTTT.

This chain uses TRBV13 with TRBJ2-7, with 12 bases identical to TRBD2. Germline values: CDR1 PRHDT, CDR2 FYEKMQ (reference sequence). The CDR3 sequence is 20 residues long. The trim removed 4 bases at V and 0 bases at J, leaving 16 bases unmatched. For the CDR3, the DNA is TGTGCCAGCAGCTCAGTCAACTTCGGACTAGCGGGGAGGAGCTCCTACGAGCAGTACTTC. It codes for CASSSVNFGLAGRSSYEQYF.

The chain is built from TRBV10-3 and TRBJ2-5, with D possibly TRBD2 on 6 matching bases. This CDR3 is built from 14 residues. Germline CDR1 ENHRY, CDR2 SYGVKD. V dropped 4 bases and J dropped 2 bases, with 11 bases sitting between them. CDR3 residues: CAISAGGDQETQYF. CDR3 nucleotides: TGTGCCATCAGTGCAGGCGGGGATCAAGAGACCCAGTACTTC.

The chain employs TRBV4-3 and TRBJ1-2, with TRBD1 as a possible D gene (5 bases). Per germline, CDR1 LGHNA and CDR2 YSLEER. The length of the CDR3 is 15 residues. V dropped 0 bases and J dropped 5 bases, with 13 bases sitting between them. This CDR3 reads CASSQDYDRRYGYTF. CDR3 bases: TGCGCCAGCAGCCAAGATTACGACAGAAGGTATGGCTACACCTTC.

The chain couples TRBV5-6 to TRBJ2-5, with D perhaps matching TRBD2 (6 bases). Deletions cut 2 bases from V and 4 bases from J, with 9 bases between. CDR3 size: 13 residues. Germline assignment: CDR1 SGHDT and CDR2 YYEEEE. The CDR3 DNA is TGTGCCAGCAGCTTCTACGGGGGAGAGACCCAGTACTTC. It codes for CASSFYGGETQYF. The full variable domain, its missing parts supplied by reference TRBV5-6 and TRBJ2-5, is DAGVTQSPTHLIKTRGQQVTLRCSPKSGHDTVSWYQQALGQGPQFIFQYYEEEERQRGNFPDRFSGHQFPNYSSELNVNALLLGDSALYLCASSFYGGETQYFGPGTRLLVL.

The chain is built from TRBV19 and TRBJ2-6; the match to TRBD1 covers 8 bases. Looked up from germline, CDR1 is LNHDA and CDR2 is SQIVND (reference sequence). There are 15 residues in the CDR3. Losses at the gene ends were 8 bases for V and 0 bases for J; bases not matched to a gene: 3. CDR3 nucleotide sequence: TGTGCCAGTCGGACAGGGAGCTCTGGGGCCAACGTCCTGACTTTC. This translates into CASRTGSSGANVLTF. Combining the CDR3 with reference TRBV19 and TRBJ2-6 gives the whole variable domain DGGITQSPKYLFRKEGQNVTLSCEQNLNHDAMYWYRQDPGQGLRLIYYSQIVNDFQKGDIAEGYSVSREKKESFPLTVTSAQKNPTAFYLCASRTGSSGANVLTFGAGSRLTVL.

The chain links TRBV29-1 to TRBJ2-3; 8 bases align to TRBD1. Per germline, CDR1 SQVTM and CDR2 ANQGSEA. This CDR3 spans 15 amino acids. After removal of 7 bases from V and 2 bases from J, the junction contained 11 bases not matched to a gene. CDR3 sequence (DNA): TGCAGCGCGGAGATGACAGGGGACCACACAGATACGCAGTATTTT. It encodes CSAEMTGDHTDTQYF.

The chain carries TRBV4-2 and TRBJ1-3, with D hard to call. The V gene's germline CDR1 is LGHNA and CDR2 YNFKEQ. The V end was cut by 0 bases, the J end by 2 bases, with 14 bases between. The CDR3 sequence is 17 residues long. The CDR3 spells CASSQDHNRVPGNTIYF. The CDR3 DNA reads TGTGCCAGCAGCCAAGACCACAACAGAGTCCCTGGAAACACCATATATTTT.

The chain joins TRBV4-2 to TRBJ2-1; TRBD1 agrees at 12 bases. Per germline, CDR1 LGHNA and CDR2 YNFKEQ. V gave up 0 bases and J gave up 6 bases; unmatched junction bases: 3. The CDR3 loop spans 16 amino acids. The CDR3 loop is CASSQEAGQGANEQFF. The CDR3 bases are TGTGCCAGCAGCCAAGAAGCGGGACAGGGGGCCAATGAGCAGTTCTTC.

The rearrangement uses TRBV14 and TRBJ2-7; D remains unclear. The CDR3 sequence is 13 residues long. The germline gives CDR1 SGHDN, CDR2 FVKESK. V dropped 2 bases and J dropped 6 bases, with 11 bases sitting between them. The CDR3 region is CASSQIMAAEQYF. The DNA of the CDR3 is TGTGCCAGCAGCCAAATCATGGCTGCCGAGCAGTACTTC.

Concerning this clone: The sample carries other DNA sequences with the same CDR3. The chain uses TRBV5-1 and TRBJ1-3; D is unclear. This CDR3 spans 14 amino acids. The germline gives CDR1 SGHRS, CDR2 YFSETQ. Trimming shortened V by 0 bases and J by 4 bases, and 8 bases separated the two germline ends. As DNA, the CDR3 is TGCGCCAGCAGCTTGGCCGGCAGGGGAAACACCATATATTTT. Residues: CASSLAGRGNTIYF.

The J gene is TRBJ1-1, the V gene TRBV5-1, with a possible D match to TRBD1 (5 bases). This CDR3 is built from 15 residues. V was cut by 0 bases and J by 1 base, with 10 bases left in between. Germline loops: CDR1 SGHRS, CDR2 YFSETQ. The CDR3 DNA is TGCGCCAGCAGCTTGGACCCCCAGGGGAACACTGAAGCTTTCTTT. Amino acid sequence: CASSLDPQGNTEAFF.

V and J are TRBV18 and TRBJ1-2, with 8 bases matching TRBD1. With 0 bases clipped from V and 8 bases from J, the junction kept 5 bases outside the gene matches. This CDR3 is built from 14 residues. Germline V gene sequence: CDR1 KGHSH, CDR2 LQKENI. CDR3 amino acids: CASSPPDRARGYTF. In DNA form, the CDR3 reads TGTGCCAGCTCACCACCGGACAGGGCTAGGGGCTACACCTTC.

The V call is TRBV2, the J call TRBJ2-2; TRBD1 is a possible D gene (5 bases). Germline V gene sequence: CDR1 SNHLY, CDR2 FYNNEI. The CDR3 has 16 amino acids. Trimming took off 5 bases at V and 2 bases at J, with 15 bases between the two ends. The DNA of the CDR3 is TGTGCCAGCAGTTCACAGGTTCTCTTTAACACCGGGGAGCTGTTTTTT. This codes for CASSSQVLFNTGELFF.

V usage is TRBV2 and J usage is TRBJ2-7; 8 bases map to TRBD1. Per germline, CDR1 SNHLY and CDR2 FYNNEI. The CDR3 consists of 14 residues. Trimming took 4 bases from V and 5 from J; bases not matched to a gene: 7. The CDR3: CASSADRGGNEQYF. The CDR3 DNA reads as TGTGCCAGCAGTGCCGACAGGGGTGGCAACGAGCAGTACTTC. Full variable domain (remainder filled in from reference TRBV2 and TRBJ2-7): EPEVTQTPSHQVTQMGQEVILRCVPISNHLYFYWYRQILGQKVEFLVSFYNNEISEKSEIFDDQFSVERPDGSNFTLKIRSTKLEDSAMYFCASSADRGGNEQYFGPGTRLTVT.

V usage is TRBV6-4 and J usage is TRBJ2-2, with 7 bases identical to TRBD2. V gave up 6 bases and J gave up 4 bases; unmatched junction bases: 5. The germline V gene encodes CDR1 MRHNA and CDR2 SNTAGT. CDR3 size: 14 residues. The CDR3 sequence is CASSLSGGTGELFF. The CDR3 nucleotides read TGTGCCAGCAGCCTCTCGGGGGGCACCGGGGAGCTGTTTTTT.

The V call is TRBV28, the J call TRBJ2-7; 7 nucleotides line up with TRBD1. Germline V CDR1 and CDR2: MDHEN, SYDVKM. The CDR3 has 16 residues. V shed 5 bases, J shed 2 bases, and the junction held 12 bases outside the gene matches. The CDR3 DNA reads TGTGCCAGCAGTAACACTCCGGACAGGTCTCCCTACGAGCAGTACTTC. Translated: CASSNTPDRSPYEQYF.

A single count supports this clone. The genes are TRBV27 and TRBJ1-5; possibly TRBD1 for D (5 bases). The CDR3 is 14 amino acids. V was clipped by 3 bases and J by 2 bases, with 8 bases between them. Germline V gives CDR1 MNHEY, CDR2 SMNVEV (reference sequence). The CDR3 nucleotides are TGTGCCAGCAGTTTTTCCAGGGGCAATCAGCCCCAGCATTTT. It specifies CASSFSRGNQPQHF.

The chain employs TRBV2 and TRBJ2-5, with 11 bases matching TRBD2. The germline V gene has CDR1 SNHLY and CDR2 FYNNEI. The CDR3 is 15 amino acids. The trim removed 7 bases at V and 7 bases at J, leaving 11 bases unmatched. For the CDR3, the DNA is TGTGCCAGCACCCAGTTAGCGGGGGGGCTCGGGACCCAGTACTTC. Translated, it gives CASTQLAGGLGTQYF.

The chain recombines TRBV7-8 with TRBJ2-7; a possible D gene is TRBD1 (5 bases). CDR1 and CDR2 from the germline V gene are SGHVS and FQNEAQ. This CDR3 spans 13 amino acids. V lost 1 base, J lost 7 bases, and 11 bases lay in between. The DNA for the CDR3 is TGTGCCAGCAGCTTAGACAGGATGGAAGAGCAGTACTTC. Its translation is CASSLDRMEEQYF.